This record looks at one T cell receptor beta chain sequence and its context. Ten or more counts support this clonotype. Its target antigen remains unknown. Per-base qualities were not stored, and no clone one base away is much larger. Taken from the germline V gene, the CDR1 and CDR2 loops are SGHDN and FVKESK. The CDR3 covers 12 residues, taking in both the cysteine and the phenylalanine. Only the CDR3 part of the read is kept: 36 bases, read in frame from the first base. The V end loses 4 bases and the J end loses 0 bases, and a stretch of 3 bases separates them. The protocol used for the library was 5' RACE. Sequencing relied on a NextSeq 500. The TCR library protocol attached a unique molecular identifier to each TCR cDNA molecule to allow correction of PCR and sequencing errors. As for the original processing: TCR identification, UMI-based error correction and CDR3 extraction were performed with Decombinator tools. TCRs above a frequency of 2 per 1,000, corresponding to the top 1% of the tumor frequency distribution, were defined as expanded. Rényi diversity was computed with the R vegan package after subsampling each repertoire 100 times to 5,000 TCRs. To build CDR3 similarity networks, amino acid triplet string-kernel similarity was used, and CDR3s were connected when their pairwise similarity was above 0.82. TCRdb itself trimmed the public reads at Q25 with fastp, ran MiXCR and retained productive beta chains. Entries that share a CDR3 protein sequence are merged under the most common genes and DNA. The authors' filters were not applied to this entry. Within this sample are 23,000 or so distinct CDR3 sequences, with roughly 7.2% of them counted one time only. The ten largest account for 14% of the sample.

This sample was included in a study of spatial heterogeneity in lung cancer (dated by TCRdb to about 2019). Regarding the study in general: Beta-chain transcripts were consistently detected in greater numbers than alpha-chain transcripts, which likely reflected higher beta-chain transcript abundance. In the raw uncorrected reads, each unique combination of TCR and UMI appeared on average more than ten times. TCR alpha and beta repertoires were quantitatively compared across multiple tumor regions, matched nontumor lung and blood in non-small cell lung cancer. TCR repertoire features were related to nonsynonymous mutation counts determined by whole-exome sequencing of tumor tissue. At surgery, both alpha and beta chains were TCR-sequenced in about 200 tumor regions, fewer than 65 matched nontumor lung samples and some 56 PBMC samples. The investigation overall reported the following: Additional single-cell paired TCR alpha and beta sequencing was considered necessary to confirm, at a functional level, the hypothesis that regional TCRs recognize regional mutations. Ubiquitous expanded tumor TCRs showed up in blood more often at tumor resection than at routine follow-up.

This sample's time point label indicates: sample taken at primary tumor resection. Samples were obtained from around 72 patients with early-stage, untreated non-small cell lung cancer from the lung TRACERx cohort. TCR sequencing used whole RNA extracted from tumor and nontumor lung tissue, or from cryopreserved PBMC samples, without cell sorting. Patients were selected for TCR sequencing only if sufficient RNA was available from at least two tumor regions. The chain is encoded by TRBV14 joined to TRBJ1-1, with the D gene too uncertain to name. The receptor's source is a male donor with early-stage non-small cell lung cancer. The specimen was PBMCs, collected at surgery. This receptor has the CDR3 CASSPLNTEAFF. The DNA sequence is given as TGTGCCAGCAGCCCATTGAACACTGAAGCTTTCTTT.